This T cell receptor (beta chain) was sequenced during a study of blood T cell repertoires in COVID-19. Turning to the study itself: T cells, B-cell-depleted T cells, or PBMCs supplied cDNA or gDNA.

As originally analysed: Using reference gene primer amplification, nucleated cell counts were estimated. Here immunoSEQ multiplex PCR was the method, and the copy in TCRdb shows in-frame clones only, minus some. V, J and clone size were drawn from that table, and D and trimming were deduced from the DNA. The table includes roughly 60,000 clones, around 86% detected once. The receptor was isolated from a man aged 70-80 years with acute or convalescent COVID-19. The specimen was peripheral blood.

The CDR3 loop reads CSVEEGFGTEAFF. The DNA for the CDR3 is TGCAGCGTTGAAGAAGGATTCGGGACTGAAGCTTTCTTT. V is TRBV29-1 and J is TRBJ1-1; D is uncertain. V shed 0 bases and J shed 5 bases, with 10 bases lying between them. Germline-derived CDR1 and CDR2 are SQVTM and ANQGSEA. The CDR3 has 13 residues.